The clone carrying this T cell receptor beta chain was seen more than once but under ten times. Per the authors' pipeline: Reference gene primer amplification yielded estimated nucleated cell counts. Some clones are missing from TCRdb's copy, which holds only in-frame ones; the method was immunoSEQ multiplex PCR. That table gives V, J and clone size, and the DNA gave D and trimming. The profile shows 150,000 to 200,000 clones, around 79% of them singletons. These data originate in a study of blood T cell repertoires in COVID-19. Study information: Nucleic acid was either cDNA or gDNA, and it came from T cells, B-cell-depleted T cells, or PBMCs.

The CDR3 extends over 16 amino acids. The V gene lost 2 bases and the J gene lost 1 base, with 15 bases spanning the gap. Germline V gene sequence: CDR1 WNHNN, CDR2 SYGVQD (reference sequence). Sequences were obtained from peripheral blood. The clonotype originates from a woman between 35 and 50 years old with COVID-19, enrolled during active disease. The rearrangement links TRBV10-1 to TRBJ2-7; D is possibly TRBD2 (6 bases). The CDR3 DNA reads as TGCGCCAGCAGTGAGCCTGGCGGGGCTACTTCCTACGAGCAGTACTTC. The encoded protein is CASSEPGGATSYEQYF.